This T cell receptor beta chain was recorded in a study of human T cells and chemical hapten exposure. Study-level results: Significantly more large CDR3 similarity clusters were formed by expanded TCRs than by controls. As the donors had alopecia, their immune response may differ from healthy people's.

CDR3 length: 14 residues. Germline V gives CDR1 DFQATT, CDR2 SNEGSKA (reference sequence). Trimming left V 3 bases short and J 6 bases short, with 12 bases between. Individual cDNA molecules had unique molecular identifiers attached to them by the library. TCRdb processed the RACE reads anew with MiXCR; each CDR3 protein has one entry. The sample carries approximately 79,000 distinct CDR3 sequences, around 7.9% recorded once. As to time point: pre-sensitization, week 0. Sample treatment: therapeutic diphenylcyclopropenone sensitization with weekly scalp DPC. Researchers extracted total RNA from unfractionated whole blood. About this clonotype itself: Its antigen is not identified.

J is TRBJ1-6 and V is TRBV20-1; D might be TRBD1 (5 bases). The sample in question was whole blood, obtained in connection with sensitization to the hapten diphenylcyclopropenone (DPC). This TCR was recovered from a man aged 40-50 years with alopecia areata. Some clones in this sample may be carry-over from other donors' samples. CDR3: CSARSQGGNSPLHF. Here the CDR3 DNA reads TGCAGTGCTAGGTCTCAGGGAGGTAATTCACCCCTCCACTTT.